This T cell receptor beta chain was found in a study of cytomegalovirus exposure and HLA in healthy donors. Study results and caveats: A later analysis revealed that TCR association rates differed between HLA loci, peaking at DRB1 and bottoming out at HLA-C. Several of the most significant clusters appeared, in a later analysis, to be linked to common viral pathogens.

Worth noting for this clone: Its antigen is as yet unknown.

60 Vbeta and 13 Jbeta primers were used in PCR. The protocol was immunoSEQ multiplex PCR, while the TCRdb copy is restricted to in-frame clones and leaves out a portion. The repertoire holds under 100,000 clones, with about 73% as singletons. Trimming took off 2 bases at V and 10 bases at J, with 11 bases between the two ends. Germline CDR1 is MNHNY and CDR2 is SVGAGI (reference sequence). This CDR3 region has 12 residues. Sequenced sample: PBMCs. The TCR originated in a woman between 45 and 65 years old in good health and CMV-seropositive. The V call is TRBV6-6, the J call TRBJ1-1; D not certain. The chain's CDR3 is CASSYPLEGAFF. CDR3 DNA sequence: TGTGCCAGCAGTTACCCTCTGGAGGGAGCTTTCTTT.